The sequence of this T cell receptor beta chain was determined in a study of blood T cells in healthy people across ages. The CDR3 contains 14 residues. Germline lookup yields CDR1 ENHRY and CDR2 SYGVKD. The trim removed 6 bases at V and 5 bases at J, leaving 9 bases unmatched. This clonotype has a count of ten or more. With a J-beta primer mix and a sample-barcoded 5' primer, a second PCR ran 7 to 11 cycles. TCRdb itself ran the 5' RACE reads through MiXCR, one entry per CDR3 protein. The sample consists of some 640,000 distinct CDR3 sequences, approximately 30% of them appearing once. This clonotype was sampled from a woman older than 75 in good health. Material: blood. This chain uses TRBV10-3 with TRBJ2-7, with 8 bases identical to TRBD1. This CDR3 is CAISGTGPSDEQYF. CDR3 nucleotides: TGTGCCATCAGCGGGACAGGACCGTCCGACGAGCAGTACTTC.